This TCR beta chain was documented in a study of CD8 T cells in Susac syndrome. Sequencing targeted TCR beta in T cells from blood (CD8+ and CD4+). RNA was extracted with the RNeasy kit, and a quantity of roughly 0.5 to 1 ug was reverse transcribed using random hexamers. TCRdb reprocessed the immunoSEQ multiplex PCR reads with MiXCR, giving one entry per CDR3 protein. Here the sample spans about 200,000 distinct CDR3 sequences, roughly 96% being singletons. The germline V gene has CDR1 SGHAT and CDR2 FQNNGV. CDR3 length: 12 amino acids. The V end was cut by 2 bases, the J end by 3 bases, with 4 bases between.

V usage is TRBV11-2 and J usage is TRBJ2-5; unclear D gene. Sequencing was carried out using CD4+ T cells from PBMCs. The TCR was taken from a human donor with multiple sclerosis. CDR3 sequence: CASSLIEETQYF. CDR3 in DNA: TGTGCCAGCAGCTTAATCGAAGAGACCCAGTACTTC. Full variable domain (outside the CDR3, taken from reference TRBV11-2 and TRBJ2-5): EAGVAQSPRYKIIEKRQSVAFWCNPISGHATLYWYQQILGQGPKLLIQFQNNGVVDDSQLPKDRFSAERLKGVDSTLKIQPAKLEDSAVYLCASSLIEETQYFGPGTRLLVL.